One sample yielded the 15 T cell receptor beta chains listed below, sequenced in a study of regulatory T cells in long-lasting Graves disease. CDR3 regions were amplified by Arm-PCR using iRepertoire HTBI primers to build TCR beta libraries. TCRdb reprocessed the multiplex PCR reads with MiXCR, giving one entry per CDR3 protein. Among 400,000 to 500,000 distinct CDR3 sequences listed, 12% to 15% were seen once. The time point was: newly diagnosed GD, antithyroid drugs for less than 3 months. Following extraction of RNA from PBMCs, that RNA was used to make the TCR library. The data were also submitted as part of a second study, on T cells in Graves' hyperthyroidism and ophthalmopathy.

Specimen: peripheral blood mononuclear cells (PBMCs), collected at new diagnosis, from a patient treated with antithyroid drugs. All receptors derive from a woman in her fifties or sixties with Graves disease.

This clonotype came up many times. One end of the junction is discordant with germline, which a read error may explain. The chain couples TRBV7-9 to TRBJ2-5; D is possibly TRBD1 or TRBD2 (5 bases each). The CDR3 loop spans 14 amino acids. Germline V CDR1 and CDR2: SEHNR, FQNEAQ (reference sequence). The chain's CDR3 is CASNLGGGGETQYF. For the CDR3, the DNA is TGTGCCAGCAACTTAGGAGGTGGGGGAGAGACCCAGTACTTC.

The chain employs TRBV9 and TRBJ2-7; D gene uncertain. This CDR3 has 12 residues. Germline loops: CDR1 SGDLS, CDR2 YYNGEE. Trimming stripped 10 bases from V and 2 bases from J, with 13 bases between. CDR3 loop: CAGSPLTYEQYF. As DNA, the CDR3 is TGTGCCGGATCCCCGCTAACCTACGAGCAGTACTTC.

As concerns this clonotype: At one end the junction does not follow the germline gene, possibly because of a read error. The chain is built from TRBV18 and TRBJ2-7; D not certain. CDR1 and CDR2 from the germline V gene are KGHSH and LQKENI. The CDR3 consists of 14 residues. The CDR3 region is CACSPRSGTYEQYF. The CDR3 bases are TGTGCCTGCTCACCACGATCCGGAACCTACGAGCAGTACTTC.

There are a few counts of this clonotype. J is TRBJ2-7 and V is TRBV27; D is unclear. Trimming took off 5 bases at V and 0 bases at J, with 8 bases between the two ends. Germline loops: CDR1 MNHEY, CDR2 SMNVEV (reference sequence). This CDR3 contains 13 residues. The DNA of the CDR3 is TGTGCCAGCAGTCCTCGCCGCTCCTACGAGCAGTACTTC. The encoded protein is CASSPRRSYEQYF.

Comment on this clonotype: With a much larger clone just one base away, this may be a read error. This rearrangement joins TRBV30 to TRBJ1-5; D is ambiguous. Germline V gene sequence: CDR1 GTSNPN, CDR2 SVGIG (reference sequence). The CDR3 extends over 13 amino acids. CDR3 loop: CAWSVEGYHPQHF. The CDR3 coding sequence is TGTGCCTGGAGTGTGGAGGGCTATCATCCCCAGCATTTT.

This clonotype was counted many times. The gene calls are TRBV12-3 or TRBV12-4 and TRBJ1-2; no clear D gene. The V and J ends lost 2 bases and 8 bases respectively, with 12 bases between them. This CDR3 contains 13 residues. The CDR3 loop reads CASSLLAVDGYTF. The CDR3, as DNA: TGTGCCAGCAGTTTATTGGCAGTAGACGGCTACACCTTC.

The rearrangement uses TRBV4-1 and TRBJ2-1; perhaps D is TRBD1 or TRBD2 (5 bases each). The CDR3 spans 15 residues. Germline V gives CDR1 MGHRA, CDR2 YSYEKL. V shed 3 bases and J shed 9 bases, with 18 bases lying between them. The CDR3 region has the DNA TGCGCCAGCAGCCATCTGTGGTCGGGACGTGGTGAGCAGTTCTTC. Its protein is CASSHLWSGRGEQFF.

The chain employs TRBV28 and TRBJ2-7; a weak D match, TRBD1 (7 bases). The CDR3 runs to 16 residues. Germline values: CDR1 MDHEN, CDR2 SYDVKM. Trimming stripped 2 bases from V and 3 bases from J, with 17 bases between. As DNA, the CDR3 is TGTGCCAGCAGTTTAGGCGGGGCTACAGGGGTCTACGAGCAGTACTTC. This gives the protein CASSLGGATGVYEQYF.

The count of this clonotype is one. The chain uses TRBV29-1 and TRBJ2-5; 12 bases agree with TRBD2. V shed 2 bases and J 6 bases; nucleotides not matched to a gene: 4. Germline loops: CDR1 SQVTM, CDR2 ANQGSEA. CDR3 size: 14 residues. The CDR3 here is CSVERTSGKQTQYF. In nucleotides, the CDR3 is TGCAGCGTTGAAAGGACTAGCGGGAAACAGACCCAGTACTTC.

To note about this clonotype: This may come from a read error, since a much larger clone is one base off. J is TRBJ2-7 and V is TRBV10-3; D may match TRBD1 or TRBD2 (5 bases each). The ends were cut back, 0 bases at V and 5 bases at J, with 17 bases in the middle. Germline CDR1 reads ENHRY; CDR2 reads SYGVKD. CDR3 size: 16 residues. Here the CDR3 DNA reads TGTGCCATCAGTGAGTCGTTGGGGGTAGACCTCCACGAGCAGTACTTC. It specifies CAISESLGVDLHEQYF.

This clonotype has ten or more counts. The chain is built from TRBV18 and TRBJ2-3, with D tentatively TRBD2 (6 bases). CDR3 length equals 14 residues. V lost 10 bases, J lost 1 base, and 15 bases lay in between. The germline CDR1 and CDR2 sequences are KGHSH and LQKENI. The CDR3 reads CATTGREGTDTQYF. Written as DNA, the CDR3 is TGTGCCACCACCGGTAGGGAGGGCACAGATACGCAGTATTTT.

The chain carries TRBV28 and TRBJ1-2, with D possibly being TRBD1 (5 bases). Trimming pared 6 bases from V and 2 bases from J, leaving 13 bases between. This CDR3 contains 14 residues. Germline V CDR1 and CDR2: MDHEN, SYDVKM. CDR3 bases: TGTGCCAGCAGGTCGCCGGGACGGAACTATGGCTACACCTTC. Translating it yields CASRSPGRNYGYTF.

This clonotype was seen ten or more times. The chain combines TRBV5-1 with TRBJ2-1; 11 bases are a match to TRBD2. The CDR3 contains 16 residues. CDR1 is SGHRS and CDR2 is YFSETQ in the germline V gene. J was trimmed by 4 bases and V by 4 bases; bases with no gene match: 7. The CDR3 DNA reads TGCGCCAGCAGCGCGCCGGGACTAGCGGATTACAATGAGCAGTTCTTC. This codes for CASSAPGLADYNEQFF. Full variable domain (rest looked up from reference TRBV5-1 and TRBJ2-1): KAGVTQTPRYLIKTRGQQVTLSCSPISGHRSVSWYQQTPGQGLQFLFEYFSETQRNKGNFPGRFSGRQFSNSRSEMNVSTLELGDSALYLCASSAPGLADYNEQFFGPGTRLTVL.

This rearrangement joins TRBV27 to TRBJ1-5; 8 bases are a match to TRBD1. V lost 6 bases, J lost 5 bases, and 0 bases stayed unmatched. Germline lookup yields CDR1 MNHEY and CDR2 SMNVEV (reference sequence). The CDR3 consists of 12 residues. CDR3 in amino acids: CASRGQDQPQHF. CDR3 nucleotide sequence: TGTGCCAGCAGGGGACAGGATCAGCCCCAGCATTTT.

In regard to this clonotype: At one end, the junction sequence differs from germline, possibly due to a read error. For the CDR3, the DNA is TGTGCCGGCAGTTCCGCCGGGACAGGGTACCCCTACGAGCAGTACTTC. This codes for CAGSSAGTGYPYEQYF. The genes are TRBV6-5 and TRBJ2-7, with 9 bases identical to TRBD1. The CDR3 totals 16 residues. Germline V CDR1 and CDR2: MNHEY, SVGAGI.